This T cell receptor beta chain is drawn from a study of Ad26.COV2.S vaccination and SARS-CoV-2 variants. As for the study in general: By the intramuscular route, Ad26.COV2.S was given once, or twice 56 days apart.

Clones were sequenced by immunoSEQ multiplex PCR, and TCRdb holds only the in-frame ones, with some missing. The sample shows roughly 500,000 clones, roughly 89% of them seen only once. V was pared by 5 bases and J by 3 bases, with 6 bases between. The CDR3 length is 11 residues. The V gene's germline CDR1 is SGHRS and CDR2 YFSETQ. Treatment defined: roughly 19 received Ad26.COV2.S at low or high dose, single or two shots; a few received placebo; per-sample allocation not given. Samples analyzed were those drawn on day 63 after the first vaccine or placebo injection. The sample in question was peripheral blood, obtained in a trial of Ad26.COV2.S vaccine versus placebo. The V gene is TRBV5-1, the J gene TRBJ2-7, with D unresolved. The TCR was taken from a person aged 18 to 59 who received the Ad26.COV2.S COVID-19 vaccine or a placebo. CDR3 nucleotides: TGCGCCAGCAGAGGCTTCTACGAGCAGTACTTC. Protein sequence: CASRGFYEQYF.